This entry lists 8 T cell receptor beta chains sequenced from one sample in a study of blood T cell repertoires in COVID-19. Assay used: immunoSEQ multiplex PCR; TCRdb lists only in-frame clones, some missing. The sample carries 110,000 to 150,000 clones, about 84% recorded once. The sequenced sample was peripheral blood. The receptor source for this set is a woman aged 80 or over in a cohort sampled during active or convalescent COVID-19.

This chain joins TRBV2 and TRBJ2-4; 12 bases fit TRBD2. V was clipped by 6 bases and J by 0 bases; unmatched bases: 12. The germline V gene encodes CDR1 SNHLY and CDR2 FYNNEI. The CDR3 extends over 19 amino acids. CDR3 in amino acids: CASRSGLAGNTIAKNIQYF. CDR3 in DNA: TGTGCCAGCAGGAGCGGACTAGCGGGGAATACTATAGCCAAAAACATTCAGTACTTC.

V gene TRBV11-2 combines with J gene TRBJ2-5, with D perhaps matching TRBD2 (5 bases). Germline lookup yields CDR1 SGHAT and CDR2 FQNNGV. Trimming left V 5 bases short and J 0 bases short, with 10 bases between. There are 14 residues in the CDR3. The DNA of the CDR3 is TGTGCCAGCAGCCGAGGACTCTACCAAGAGACCCAGTACTTC. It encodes CASSRGLYQETQYF.

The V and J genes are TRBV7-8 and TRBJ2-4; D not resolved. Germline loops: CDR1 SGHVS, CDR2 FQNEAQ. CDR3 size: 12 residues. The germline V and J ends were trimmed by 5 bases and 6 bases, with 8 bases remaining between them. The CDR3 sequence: CASSPRSNIQYF. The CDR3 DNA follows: TGTGCCAGCAGCCCGCGATCAAACATTCAGTACTTC.

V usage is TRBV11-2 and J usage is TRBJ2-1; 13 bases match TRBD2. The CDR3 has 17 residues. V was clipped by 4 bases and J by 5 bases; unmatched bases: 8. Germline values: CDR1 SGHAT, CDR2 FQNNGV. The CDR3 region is CASSSGAGLAGDNEQFF. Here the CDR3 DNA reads TGTGCCAGCAGCTCCGGAGCCGGACTAGCGGGAGACAATGAGCAGTTCTTC.

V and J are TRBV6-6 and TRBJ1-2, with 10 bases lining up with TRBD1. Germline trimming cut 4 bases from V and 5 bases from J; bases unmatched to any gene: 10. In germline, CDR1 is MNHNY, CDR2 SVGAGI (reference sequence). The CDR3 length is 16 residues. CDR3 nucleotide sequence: TGTGCCAGCAGTTTATCCGGGACAGGGGATTCGTATGGCTACACCTTC. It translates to CASSLSGTGDSYGYTF.

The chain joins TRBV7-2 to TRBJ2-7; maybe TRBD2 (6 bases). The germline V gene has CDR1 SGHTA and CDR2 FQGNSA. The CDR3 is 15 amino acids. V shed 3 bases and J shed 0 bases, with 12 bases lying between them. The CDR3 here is CASSFGSTTSYEQYV. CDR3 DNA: TGTGCCAGCAGCTTCGGGAGCACAACCTCCTACGAGCAGTACGTC.

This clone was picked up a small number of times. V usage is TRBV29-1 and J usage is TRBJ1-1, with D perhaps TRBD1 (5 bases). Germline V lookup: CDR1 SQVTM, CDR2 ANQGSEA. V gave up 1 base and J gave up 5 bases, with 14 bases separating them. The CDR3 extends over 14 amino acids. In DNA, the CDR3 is TGCAGCGTTGAAGGAGGAACAGGCTTAACTGAAGCTTTCTTT. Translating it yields CSVEGGTGLTEAFF. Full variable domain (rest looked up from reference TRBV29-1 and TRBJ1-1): SAVISQKPSRDICQRGTSLTIQCQVDSQVTMMFWYRQQPGQSLTLIATANQGSEATYESGFVIDKFPISRPNLTFSTLTVSNMSPEDSSIYLCSVEGGTGLTEAFFGQGTRLTVV.

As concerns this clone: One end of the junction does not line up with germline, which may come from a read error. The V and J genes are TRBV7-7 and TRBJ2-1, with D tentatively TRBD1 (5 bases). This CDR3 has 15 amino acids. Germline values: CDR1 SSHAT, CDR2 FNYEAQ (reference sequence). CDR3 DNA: TGTGCTAGCAGCTTAACTTCGCTTAGGGGCGATGAGCAGTTCTTC. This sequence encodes CASSLTSLRGDEQFF.